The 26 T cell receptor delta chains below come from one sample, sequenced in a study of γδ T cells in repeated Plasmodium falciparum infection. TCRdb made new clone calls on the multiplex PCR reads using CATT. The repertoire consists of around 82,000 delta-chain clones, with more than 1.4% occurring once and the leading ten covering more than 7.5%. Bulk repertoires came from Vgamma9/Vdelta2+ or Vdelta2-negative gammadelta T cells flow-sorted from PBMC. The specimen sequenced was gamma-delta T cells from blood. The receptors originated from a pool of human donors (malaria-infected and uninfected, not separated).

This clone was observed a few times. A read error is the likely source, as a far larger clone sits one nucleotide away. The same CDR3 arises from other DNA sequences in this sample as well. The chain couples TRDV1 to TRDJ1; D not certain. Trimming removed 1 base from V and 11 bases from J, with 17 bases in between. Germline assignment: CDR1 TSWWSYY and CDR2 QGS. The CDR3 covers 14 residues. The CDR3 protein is CALGEPDPLLKLIF. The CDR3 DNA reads TGTGCTCTTGGGGAACCGGATCCTTTGCTGAAGCTCATCTTT.

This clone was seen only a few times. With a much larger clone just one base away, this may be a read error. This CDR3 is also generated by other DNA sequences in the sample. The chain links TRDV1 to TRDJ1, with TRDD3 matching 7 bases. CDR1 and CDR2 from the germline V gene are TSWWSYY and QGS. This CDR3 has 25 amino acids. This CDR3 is CALGDSYREHHSGGRDIPYTDKLIF. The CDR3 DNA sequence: TGTGCTCTTGGGGATTCTTACAGGGAGCACCATTCTGGGGGCCGCGACATCCCGTACACCGATAAACTAATCTTC.

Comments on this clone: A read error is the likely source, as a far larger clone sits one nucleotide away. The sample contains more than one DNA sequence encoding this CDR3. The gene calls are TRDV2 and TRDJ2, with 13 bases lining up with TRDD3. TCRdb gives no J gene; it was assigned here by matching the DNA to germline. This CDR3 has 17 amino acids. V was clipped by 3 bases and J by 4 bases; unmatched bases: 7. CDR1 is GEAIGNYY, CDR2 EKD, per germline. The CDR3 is CACDHVLGDTETAQLFF. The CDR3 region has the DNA TGTGCCTGTGACCACGTACTGGGGGATACGGAGACAGCACAACTCTTCTTT.

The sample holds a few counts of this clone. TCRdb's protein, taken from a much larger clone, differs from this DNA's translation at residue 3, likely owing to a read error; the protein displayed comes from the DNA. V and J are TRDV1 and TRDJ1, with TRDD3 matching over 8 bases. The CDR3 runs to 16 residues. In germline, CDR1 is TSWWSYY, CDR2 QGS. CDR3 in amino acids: CAPGGVKGDITDKLIF. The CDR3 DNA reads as TGTGCTCCTGGGGGCGTAAAGGGGGATATCACCGATAAACTCATCTTT.

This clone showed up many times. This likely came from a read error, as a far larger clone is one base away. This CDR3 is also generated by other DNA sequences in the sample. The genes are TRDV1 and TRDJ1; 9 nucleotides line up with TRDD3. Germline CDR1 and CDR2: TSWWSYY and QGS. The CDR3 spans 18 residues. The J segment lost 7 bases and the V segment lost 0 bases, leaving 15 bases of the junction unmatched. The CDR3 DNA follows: TGTGCTCTTGGGGAACTGTCTTACTGGGGGACCCCCTATAGTAAACTCATCTTT. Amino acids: CALGELSYWGTPYSKLIF.

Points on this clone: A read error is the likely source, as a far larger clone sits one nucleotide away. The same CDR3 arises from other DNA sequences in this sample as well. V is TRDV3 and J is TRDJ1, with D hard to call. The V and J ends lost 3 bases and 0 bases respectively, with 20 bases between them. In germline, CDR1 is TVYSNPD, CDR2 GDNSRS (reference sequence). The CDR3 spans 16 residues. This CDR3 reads CAFTGGTMKYTDKLIF. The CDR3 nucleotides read TGTGCCTTCACGGGCGGGACAATGAAGTACACCGATAAACTCATCTTT. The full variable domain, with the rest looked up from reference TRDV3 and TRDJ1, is CDKVTQSSPDQTVASGSEVVLLCTYDTVYSNPDLFWYRIRPDYSFQFVFYGDNSRSEGADFTQGRFSVKHILTQKAFHLVISPVRTEDSATYYCAFTGGTMKYTDKLIFGKGTRVTVEP.

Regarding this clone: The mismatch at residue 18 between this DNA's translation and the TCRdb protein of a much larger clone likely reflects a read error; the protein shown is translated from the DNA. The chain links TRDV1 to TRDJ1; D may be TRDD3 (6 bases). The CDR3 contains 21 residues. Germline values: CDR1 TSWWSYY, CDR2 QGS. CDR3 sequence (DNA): TGTGCTCTTGGGCCACCCTGGGGACGATGGGGGGGCGCGGGGGAAACCGATGAACTCATCTTT. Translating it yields CALGPPWGRWGGAGETDELIF.

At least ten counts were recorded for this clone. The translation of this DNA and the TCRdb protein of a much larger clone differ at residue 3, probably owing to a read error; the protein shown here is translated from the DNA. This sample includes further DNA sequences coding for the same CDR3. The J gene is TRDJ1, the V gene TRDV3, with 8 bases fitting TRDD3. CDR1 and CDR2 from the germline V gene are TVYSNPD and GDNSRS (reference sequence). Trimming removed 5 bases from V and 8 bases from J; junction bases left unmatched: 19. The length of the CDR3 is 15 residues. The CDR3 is CALSQLLRGYTKLIF. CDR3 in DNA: TGTGCCCTTTCCCAGCTCTTGCGGGGATACACCAAACTCATCTTT.

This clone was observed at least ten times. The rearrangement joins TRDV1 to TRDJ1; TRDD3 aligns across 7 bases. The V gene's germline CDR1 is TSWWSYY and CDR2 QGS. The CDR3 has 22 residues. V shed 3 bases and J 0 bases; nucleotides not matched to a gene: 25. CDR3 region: CALGDPGSPATGVTLYTDKLIF. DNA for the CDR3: TGTGCTCTTGGGGACCCCGGATCTCCCGCTACTGGGGTCACGCTGTACACCGATAAACTCATCTTT.

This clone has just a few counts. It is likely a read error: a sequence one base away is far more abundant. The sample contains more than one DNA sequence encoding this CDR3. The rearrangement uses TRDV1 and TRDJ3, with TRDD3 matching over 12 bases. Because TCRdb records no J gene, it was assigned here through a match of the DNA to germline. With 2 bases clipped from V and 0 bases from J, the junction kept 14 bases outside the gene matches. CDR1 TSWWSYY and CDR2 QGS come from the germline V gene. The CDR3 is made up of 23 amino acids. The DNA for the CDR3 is TGTGCTCTTGGGGAAAGAGCGCTACTGGGGGATACAGTATCCTCCTGGGACACCCGACAGATGTTTTTC. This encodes CALGERALLGDTVSSWDTRQMFF.

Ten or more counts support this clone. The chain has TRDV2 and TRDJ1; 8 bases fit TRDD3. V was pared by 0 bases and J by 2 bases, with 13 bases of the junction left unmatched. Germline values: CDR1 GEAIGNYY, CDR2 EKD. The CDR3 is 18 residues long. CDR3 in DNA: TGTGCCTGTGACACCATTACTGGGGGTCTGAACCAGACCGATAAACTCATCTTT. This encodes CACDTITGGLNQTDKLIF.

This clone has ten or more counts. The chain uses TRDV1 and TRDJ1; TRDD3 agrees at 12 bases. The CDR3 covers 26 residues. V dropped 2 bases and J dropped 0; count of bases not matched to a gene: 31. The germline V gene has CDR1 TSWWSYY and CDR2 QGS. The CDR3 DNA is TGTGCTCTTGGGGAATCCCTAACCTTTCGTTTGGAACTGGGGGATACAACCTACCTTAACACCGATAAACTCATCTTT. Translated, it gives CALGESLTFRLELGDTTYLNTDKLIF.

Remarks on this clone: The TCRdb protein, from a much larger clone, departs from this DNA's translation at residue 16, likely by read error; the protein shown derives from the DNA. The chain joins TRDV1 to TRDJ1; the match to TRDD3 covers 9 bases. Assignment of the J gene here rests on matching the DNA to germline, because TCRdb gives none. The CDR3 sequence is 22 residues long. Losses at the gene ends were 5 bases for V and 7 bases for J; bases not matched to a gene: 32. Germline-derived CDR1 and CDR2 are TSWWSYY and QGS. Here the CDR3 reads CALGIRNVRPTLLGDPRGKLIF. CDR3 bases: TGTGCTCTTGGGATTCGCAACGTCCGTCCTACCTTACTGGGGGACCCAAGAGGTAAACTCATCTTT.

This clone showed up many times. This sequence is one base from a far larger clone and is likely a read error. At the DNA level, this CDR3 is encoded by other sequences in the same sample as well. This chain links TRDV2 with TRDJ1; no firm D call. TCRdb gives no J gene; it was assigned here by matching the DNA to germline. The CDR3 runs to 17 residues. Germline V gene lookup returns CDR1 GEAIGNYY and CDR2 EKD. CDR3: CACDTVARLVYTDKLIF. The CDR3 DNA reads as TGTGCCTGTGACACAGTTGCCCGTCTGGTGTACACTGATAAACTCATCTTT.

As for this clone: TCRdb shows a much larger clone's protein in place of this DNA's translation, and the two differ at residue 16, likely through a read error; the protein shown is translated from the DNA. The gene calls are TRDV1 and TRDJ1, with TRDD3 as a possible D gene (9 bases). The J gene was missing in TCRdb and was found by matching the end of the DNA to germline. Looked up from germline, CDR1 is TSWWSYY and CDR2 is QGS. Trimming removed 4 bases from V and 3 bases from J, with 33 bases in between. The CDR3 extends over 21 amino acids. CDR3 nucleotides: TGTGCTCTTGGGGGGGCCTTCCTAAGCCGTACTGGGGGAAAGTACGCCGATAAACTCATCTTT. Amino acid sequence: CALGGAFLSRTGGKYADKLIF.

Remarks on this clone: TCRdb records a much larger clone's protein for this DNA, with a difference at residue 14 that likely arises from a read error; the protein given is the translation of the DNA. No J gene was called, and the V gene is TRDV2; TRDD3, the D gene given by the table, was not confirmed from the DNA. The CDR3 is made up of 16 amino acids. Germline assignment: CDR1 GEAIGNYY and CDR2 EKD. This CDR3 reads CACDTVGDSLPRPPIF. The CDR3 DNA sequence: TGTGCCTGTGACACAGTGGGGGATAGCCTACCCAGACCCCCGATCTTT.

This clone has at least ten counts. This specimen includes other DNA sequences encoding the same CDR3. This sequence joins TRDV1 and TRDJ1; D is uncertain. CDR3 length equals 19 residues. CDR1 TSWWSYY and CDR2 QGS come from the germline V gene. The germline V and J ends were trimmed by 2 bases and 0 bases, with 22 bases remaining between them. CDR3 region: CALGEEEGRLNSYTDKLIF. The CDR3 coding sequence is TGTGCTCTTGGGGAAGAAGAGGGGCGTCTAAACTCTTACACCGATAAACTCATCTTT.

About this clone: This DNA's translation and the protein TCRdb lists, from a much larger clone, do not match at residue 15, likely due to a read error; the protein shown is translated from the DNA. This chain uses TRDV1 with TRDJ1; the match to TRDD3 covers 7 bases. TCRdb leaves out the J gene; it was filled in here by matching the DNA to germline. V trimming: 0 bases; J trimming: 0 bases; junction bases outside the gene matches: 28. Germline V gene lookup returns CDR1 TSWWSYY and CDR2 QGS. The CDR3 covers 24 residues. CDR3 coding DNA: TGTGCTCTTGGGGAACTCGTATTAATTTCAGGGAGTGGGGGACACGAAGGGTACACCGATAAACTCATCTTT. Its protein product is CALGELVLISGSGGHEGYTDKLIF.

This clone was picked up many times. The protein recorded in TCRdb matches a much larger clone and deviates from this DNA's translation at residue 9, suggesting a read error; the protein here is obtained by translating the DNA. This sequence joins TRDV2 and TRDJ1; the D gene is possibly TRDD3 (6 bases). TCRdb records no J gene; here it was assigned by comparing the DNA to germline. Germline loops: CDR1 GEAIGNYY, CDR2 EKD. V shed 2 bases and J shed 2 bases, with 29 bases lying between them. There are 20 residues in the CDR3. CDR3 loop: CACDRRYWATKGRTTDKLIF. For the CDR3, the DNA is TGTGCCTGTGACAGACGGTACTGGGCCACCAAGGGGAGGACGACCGATAAACTCATCTTT.

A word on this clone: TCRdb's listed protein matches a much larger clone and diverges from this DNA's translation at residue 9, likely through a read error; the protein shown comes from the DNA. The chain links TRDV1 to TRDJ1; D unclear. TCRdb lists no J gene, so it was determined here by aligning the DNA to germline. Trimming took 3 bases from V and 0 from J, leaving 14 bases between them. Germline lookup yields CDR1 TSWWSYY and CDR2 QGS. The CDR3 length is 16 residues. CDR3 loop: CALGDPLTVYTDKLIF. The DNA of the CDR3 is TGTGCTCTTGGGGACCCATTAACCGTGTACACCGATAAACTCATCTTT.

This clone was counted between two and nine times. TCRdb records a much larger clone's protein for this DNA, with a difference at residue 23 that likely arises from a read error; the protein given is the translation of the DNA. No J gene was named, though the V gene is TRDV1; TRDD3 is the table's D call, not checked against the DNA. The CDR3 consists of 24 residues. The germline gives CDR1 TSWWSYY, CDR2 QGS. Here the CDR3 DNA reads TGTGCTCTTGGGCCCCCGAACATCTCCAATACTGGGTCGCAAGGGTGGGGGCAAACCGATAAACTCACCTTT. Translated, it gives CALGPPNISNTGSQGWGQTDKLTF.

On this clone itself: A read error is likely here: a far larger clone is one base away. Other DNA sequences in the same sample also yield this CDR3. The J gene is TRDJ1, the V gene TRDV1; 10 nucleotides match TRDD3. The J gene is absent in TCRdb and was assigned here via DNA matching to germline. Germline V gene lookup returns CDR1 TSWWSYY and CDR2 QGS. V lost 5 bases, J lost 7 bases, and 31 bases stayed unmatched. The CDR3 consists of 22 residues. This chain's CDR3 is CALGKSRPNGVRVLGDGVKLIF. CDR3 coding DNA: TGTGCTCTTGGGAAGAGTCGGCCTAATGGTGTAAGAGTACTGGGGGATGGGGTTAAACTCATCTTT.

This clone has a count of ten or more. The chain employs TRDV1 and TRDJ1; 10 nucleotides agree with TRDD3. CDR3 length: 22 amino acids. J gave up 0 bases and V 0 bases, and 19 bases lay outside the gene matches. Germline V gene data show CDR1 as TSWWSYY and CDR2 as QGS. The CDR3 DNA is TGTGCTCTTGGGGAACTTCCTCCCGCTACGAAGGGGGATACGGTGTACACCGATAAACTCATCTTT. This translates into CALGELPPATKGDTVYTDKLIF.

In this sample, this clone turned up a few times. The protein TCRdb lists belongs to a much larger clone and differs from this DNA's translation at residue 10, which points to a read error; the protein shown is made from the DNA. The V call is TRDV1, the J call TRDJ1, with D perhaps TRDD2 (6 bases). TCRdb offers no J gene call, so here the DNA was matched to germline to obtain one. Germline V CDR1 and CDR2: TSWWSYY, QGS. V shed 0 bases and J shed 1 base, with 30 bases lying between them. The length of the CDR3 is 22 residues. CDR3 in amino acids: CALGELSFPRSPSWTSTDKLIF. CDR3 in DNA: TGTGCTCTTGGGGAACTATCCTTCCCCAGATCCCCGTCATGGACGAGCACCGATAAACTCATCTTT.

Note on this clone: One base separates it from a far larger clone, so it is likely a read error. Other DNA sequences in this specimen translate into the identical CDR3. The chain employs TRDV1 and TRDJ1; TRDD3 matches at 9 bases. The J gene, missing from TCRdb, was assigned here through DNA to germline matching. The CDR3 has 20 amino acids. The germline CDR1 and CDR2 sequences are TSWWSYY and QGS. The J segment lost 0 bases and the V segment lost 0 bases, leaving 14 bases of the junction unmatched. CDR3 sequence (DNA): TGTGCTCTTGGGGAACTAGTTCTACATTACTGGGGGACGTACACCGATAAACTCATCTTT. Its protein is CALGELVLHYWGTYTDKLIF.

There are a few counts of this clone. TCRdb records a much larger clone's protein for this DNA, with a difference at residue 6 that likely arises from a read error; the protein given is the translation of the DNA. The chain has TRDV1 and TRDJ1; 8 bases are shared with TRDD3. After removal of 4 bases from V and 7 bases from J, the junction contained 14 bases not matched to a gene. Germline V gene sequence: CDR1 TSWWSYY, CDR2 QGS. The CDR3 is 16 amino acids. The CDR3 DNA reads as TGTGCTCTTGGGGCCAACCCCATCGTACTGGGGGGTAAACTCATCTTT. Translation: CALGANPIVLGGKLIF.